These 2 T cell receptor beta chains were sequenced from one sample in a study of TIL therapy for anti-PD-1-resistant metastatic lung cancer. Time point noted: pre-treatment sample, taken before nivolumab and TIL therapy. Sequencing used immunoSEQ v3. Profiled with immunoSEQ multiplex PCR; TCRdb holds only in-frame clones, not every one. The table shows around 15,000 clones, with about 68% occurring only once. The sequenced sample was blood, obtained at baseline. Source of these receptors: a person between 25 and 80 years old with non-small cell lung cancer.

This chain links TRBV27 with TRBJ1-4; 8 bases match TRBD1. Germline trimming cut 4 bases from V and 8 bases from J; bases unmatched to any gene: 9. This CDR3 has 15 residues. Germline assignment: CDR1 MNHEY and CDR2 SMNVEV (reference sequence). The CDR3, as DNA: TGTGCCAGCAGTTCCAGGGGGCAAGTAAGAGAAAAACTGTTTTTT. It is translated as CASSSRGQVREKLFF.

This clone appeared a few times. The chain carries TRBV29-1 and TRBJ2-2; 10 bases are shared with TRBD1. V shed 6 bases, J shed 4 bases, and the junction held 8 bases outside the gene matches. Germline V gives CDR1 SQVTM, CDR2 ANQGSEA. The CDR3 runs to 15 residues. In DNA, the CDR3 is TGCAGCGTGCCGGACAGGGGGGCGAGCACCGGGGAGCTGTTTTTT. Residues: CSVPDRGASTGELFF.